The 12 T cell receptor beta chains below were found in one sample sequenced in a study of cytomegalovirus exposure and HLA in healthy donors. Use of 60 Vbeta and 13 Jbeta primers characterized the PCR. Assay: immunoSEQ multiplex PCR; the TCRdb copy retains only in-frame clones and omits some. The table lists around 51,000 clones, with 25% to 30% in the top ten. The specimen sequenced was PBMCs. The receptors here all came from a man aged 35-49 years in good health and CMV-seropositive.

J is TRBJ2-7 and V is TRBV9; TRBD2 matches at 10 bases. The CDR3 is 15 amino acids. The germline gives CDR1 SGDLS, CDR2 YYNGEE. Trimming at V came to 2 bases and at J to 2 bases, leaving 4 bases not matched to a gene. As DNA, the CDR3 is TGTGCCAGCAGCGTTTCCGGGACTAGCGCCTACGAGCAGTACTTC. Encoded protein: CASSVSGTSAYEQYF.

This chain uses TRBV6-5 with TRBJ2-7, with TRBD1 matching 8 bases. Germline V gene sequence: CDR1 MNHEY, CDR2 SVGAGI. The CDR3 sequence is 15 residues long. Germline trimming cut 2 bases from V and 2 bases from J; bases unmatched to any gene: 5. CDR3 in amino acids: CASSYRGQGTYEQYF. CDR3 nucleotides: TGTGCCAGCAGTTACCGAGGACAGGGCACCTACGAGCAGTACTTC.

The V gene is TRBV7-3, the J gene TRBJ2-3; D gene unclear. The V and J ends lost 3 bases and 2 bases respectively, with 6 bases between them. This CDR3 contains 13 residues. Germline V gene lookup returns CDR1 SGHTA and CDR2 FQGTGA. The chain's CDR3 is CASSFPNTDTQYF. The CDR3 DNA is TGTGCCAGCAGCTTCCCCAACACAGATACGCAGTATTTT.

On this clone itself: The same CDR3 arises from other DNA sequences in this sample as well. The chain links TRBV6-5 to TRBJ1-2; D might be TRBD1 (6 bases). The germline V and J ends were trimmed by 4 bases and 8 bases, with 11 bases remaining between them. From germline, CDR1 is MNHEY and CDR2 SVGAGI. The CDR3 extends over 12 amino acids. Written as DNA, the CDR3 is TGTGCCAGCAGTTCACAGGGAGGGGGCTACACCTTC. Its translation is CASSSQGGGYTF.

As regards this clone: Other DNA sequences in this sample translate to the same CDR3. This chain uses TRBV5-1 with TRBJ2-3, with 8 bases that match TRBD2. The CDR3 sequence is 15 residues long. The germline gives CDR1 SGHRS, CDR2 YFSETQ. The trim removed 5 bases at V and 1 base at J, leaving 6 bases unmatched. CDR3 sequence (DNA): TGCGCCAGCAGTCCGTCGCGGGGGGGCACAGATACGCAGTATTTT. Translated, it gives CASSPSRGGTDTQYF.

The chain recombines TRBV29-1 with TRBJ2-3; the D gene is possibly TRBD1 (5 bases). There are 14 residues in the CDR3. Trimming left V 4 bases short and J 0 bases short, with 11 bases between. Germline CDR1 is SQVTM and CDR2 is ANQGSEA. In nucleotides, the CDR3 is TGCAGCGTTGGTAGGACACTGAGCACAGATACGCAGTATTTT. Its protein product is CSVGRTLSTDTQYF.

The chain combines TRBV7-2 with TRBJ2-1; TRBD2 aligns across 7 bases. Losses at the gene ends were 4 bases for V and 8 bases for J; bases not matched to a gene: 14. Per the germline V gene, CDR1 is SGHTA and CDR2 is FQGNSA. The CDR3 has 16 residues. The CDR3: CASSSYSGQAFDEQFF. The CDR3, as DNA: TGTGCCAGCAGCTCATATAGCGGGCAAGCTTTCGATGAGCAGTTCTTC. Full variable domain (remainder filled in from reference TRBV7-2 and TRBJ2-1): GAGVSQSPSNKVTEKGKDVELRCDPISGHTALYWYRQSLGQGLEFLIYFQGNSAPDKSGLPSDRFSAERTGGSVSTLTIQRTQQEDSAVYLCASSSYSGQAFDEQFFGPGTRLTVL.

V usage is TRBV9 and J usage is TRBJ2-3; 13 bases fit TRBD2. Germline V gene lookup returns CDR1 SGDLS and CDR2 YYNGEE. The CDR3 length is 19 residues. V was pared by 1 base and J by 0 bases, with 8 bases of the junction left unmatched. The CDR3 here is CASSVLTGLAGSSTDTQYF. The DNA for the CDR3 is TGTGCCAGCAGCGTACTAACGGGACTAGCGGGATCTAGCACAGATACGCAGTATTTT.

The rearrangement links TRBV7-2 to TRBJ2-3; possibly TRBD1 for D (6 bases). This CDR3 spans 16 amino acids. Germline V gene data show CDR1 as SGHTA and CDR2 as FQGNSA. Trimming shortened V by 1 base and J by 0 bases, and 11 bases separated the two germline ends. CDR3 protein: CASSLGVRGSTDTQYF. CDR3 coding DNA: TGTGCCAGCAGCTTAGGTGTCAGGGGAAGCACAGATACGCAGTATTTT. Full variable domain (remainder filled in from reference TRBV7-2 and TRBJ2-3): GAGVSQSPSNKVTEKGKDVELRCDPISGHTALYWYRQSLGQGLEFLIYFQGNSAPDKSGLPSDRFSAERTGGSVSTLTIQRTQQEDSAVYLCASSLGVRGSTDTQYFGPGTRLTVL.

The CDR3 sequence: CASSSQGGETQYF. The CDR3, as DNA: TGTGCCAGCAGCTCACAGGGAGGGGAGACCCAGTACTTC. The gene calls are TRBV7-2 and TRBJ2-5; D may be TRBD2 (7 bases). Germline CDR1 reads SGHTA; CDR2 reads FQGNSA. The CDR3 consists of 13 residues. V was trimmed by 4 bases and J by 5 bases, leaving 11 bases between them.

The rearrangement uses TRBV5-6 and TRBJ1-2; TRBD1 matches 7 bases. The J segment lost 2 bases and the V segment lost 3 bases, leaving 7 bases of the junction unmatched. In germline, CDR1 is SGHDT, CDR2 YYEEEE. The CDR3 has 15 amino acids. The CDR3 sequence: CASSYQTGTNYGYTF. The CDR3 DNA reads TGTGCCAGCAGCTACCAGACAGGGACGAACTATGGCTACACCTTC.

Remarks on this clone: One end of the junction varies from germline; a read error may be responsible. J is TRBJ2-1 and V is TRBV7-9; 11 bases are a match to TRBD2. The CDR3 has 15 amino acids. Germline V gene data show CDR1 as SEHNR and CDR2 as FQNEAQ (reference sequence). This chain's CDR3 is CASSLAGGPLYEQFF. CDR3 DNA: TGTGCCAGCAGTTTAGCGGGGGGGCCGTTGTATGAGCAGTTCTTC.